The 15 T cell receptor beta chains listed next were all sequenced from one sample in a study of blood T cell repertoires in COVID-19. Produced via immunoSEQ multiplex PCR; TCRdb's table is partial and in-frame only. This sample has 200,000 to 250,000 clones; 86% occur once, and the top ten carry 3% to 4.5%. The sample comprised PBMCs or T cells enriched from blood (not recorded which). The origin of the receptors is a woman between 40 and 55 years old with acute COVID-19.

V is TRBV5-1 and J is TRBJ2-7; 7 nucleotides align to TRBD1. CDR3 size: 12 residues. Losses at the gene ends were 3 bases for V and 6 bases for J; bases not matched to a gene: 3. CDR1 is SGHRS, CDR2 YFSETQ, per germline. The CDR3 bases are TGCGCCAGCAGCTCGACAGGGATCGAGCAGTACTTC. It encodes CASSSTGIEQYF.

The chain is built from TRBV30 and TRBJ2-3; 9 bases are a match to TRBD2. Germline CDR1 GTSNPN, CDR2 SVGIG (reference sequence). The CDR3 is made up of 15 amino acids. Germline trimming cut 1 base from V and 4 bases from J; bases unmatched to any gene: 6. The CDR3 DNA sequence: TGTGCCTGGAGTGGCGGGGGGGGGATCGCAGATACGCAGTATTTT. Protein sequence: CAWSGGGGIADTQYF.

For the CDR3, the DNA is TGCGCCAGCGGACCGAGACAGGGCTCTGAAAAACTGTTTTTT. This gives the protein CASGPRQGSEKLFF. The chain recombines TRBV5-1 with TRBJ1-4; 7 bases are shared with TRBD1. CDR1 is SGHRS, CDR2 YFSETQ, per germline. V lost 7 bases to trimming and J lost 7 bases; unmatched junction nucleotides: 10. This CDR3 has 14 residues. Full variable domain (rest looked up from reference TRBV5-1 and TRBJ1-4): KAGVTQTPRYLIKTRGQQVTLSCSPISGHRSVSWYQQTPGQGLQFLFEYFSETQRNKGNFPGRFSGRQFSNSRSEMNVSTLELGDSALYLCASGPRQGSEKLFFGSGTQLSVL.

The V gene is TRBV12-3 or TRBV12-4, the J gene TRBJ1-2; D not certain. Trimming left V 3 bases short and J 1 base short, with 6 bases between. This CDR3 contains 13 residues. The CDR3 spells CASSLGDNYGYTF. As DNA, the CDR3 is TGTGCCAGCAGTTTGGGCGATAACTATGGCTACACCTTC.

The chain couples TRBV24-1 to TRBJ2-2, with TRBD1 as a possible D gene (6 bases). CDR3 length: 14 amino acids. Germline V gene sequence: CDR1 KGHDR, CDR2 SFDVKD. Trimming removed 2 bases at V and 6 bases at J, with 9 bases between. In DNA form, the CDR3 reads TGTGCCACCAGTGATTGGAAGGGGGCCGGGGAGCTGTTTTTT. Residues: CATSDWKGAGELFF.

The chain recombines TRBV7-8 with TRBJ1-2; TRBD1 agrees at 8 bases. This CDR3 comprises 15 residues. Germline CDR1 reads SGHVS; CDR2 reads FQNEAQ. J was trimmed by 3 bases and V by 5 bases; bases with no gene match: 8. CDR3 bases: TGTGCCAGCAGCGGCAACAGGGGGGTTGACTATGGCTACACCTTC. Amino acid sequence: CASSGNRGVDYGYTF.

The J gene is TRBJ1-2, the V gene TRBV2; D call uncertain. The CDR3 loop spans 12 amino acids. In germline, CDR1 is SNHLY, CDR2 FYNNEI. The V gene lost 8 bases and the J gene lost 1 base, with 8 bases spanning the gap. The CDR3 spells CASGYSNYGYTF. The CDR3 region has the DNA TGTGCCAGCGGGTACAGTAACTATGGCTACACCTTC.

The chain is built from TRBV7-5 and TRBJ2-3; no DNA check was done on the table's D call, TRBD2. TRBV7-5 is termed a pseudogene. The CDR3 runs 19 residues. This CDR3 is CVRSLAHPGLAGGGDTQYF. Written as DNA, the CDR3 is TGTGTCAGAAGCTTAGCTCATCCGGGACTAGCGGGGGGAGGGGATACGCAGTATTTT.

The chain carries TRBV29-1 and TRBJ2-2, with D unresolved. Germline CDR1 SQVTM, CDR2 ANQGSEA. CDR3 length equals 11 residues. The ends were cut back, 3 bases at V and 4 bases at J, with 3 bases in the middle. The CDR3 loop reads CSVDSTGELFF. The CDR3 nucleotides read TGCAGCGTTGACAGCACCGGGGAGCTGTTTTTT.

The chain couples TRBV4-1 to TRBJ2-7; 7 bases map to TRBD1. From germline, CDR1 is MGHRA and CDR2 YSYEKL. The CDR3 extends over 14 amino acids. V lost 2 bases to trimming and J lost 6 bases; unmatched junction nucleotides: 7. CDR3 residues: CASSQHDRVSEQYF. The CDR3 DNA follows: TGCGCCAGCAGCCAACACGACAGGGTAAGCGAGCAGTACTTC.

In DNA, the CDR3 is TGTGCCAGTAATCCTCAGGGGGGAAGCTTTGGCTACACCTTC. It yields the protein CASNPQGGSFGYTF. The chain employs TRBV9 and TRBJ1-2; 7 bases align to TRBD1. CDR1 and CDR2 from the germline V gene are SGDLS and YYNGEE. Trimming cost V 8 bases and J 7 bases; bases outside gene matches: 14. The CDR3 totals 14 residues.

The chain links TRBV5-5 to TRBJ1-5; no reliable D call. Germline V gene data show CDR1 as SGHKS and CDR2 as YYEKEE (reference sequence). Trimming shortened V by 0 bases and J by 1 base, and 8 bases separated the two germline ends. This CDR3 has 15 amino acids. The CDR3 DNA is TGTGCCAGCAGCTTGGGAGCTAACAGCAATCAGCCCCAGCATTTT. Translating gives CASSLGANSNQPQHF.

This clone was found once. V usage is TRBV28 and J usage is TRBJ1-5; D unclear. The CDR3 length is 15 residues. Germline V gene lookup returns CDR1 MDHEN and CDR2 SYDVKM. Trimming stripped 8 bases from V and 4 bases from J, with 18 bases between. The CDR3 protein is CASGSPLSLNQPQHF. DNA of the CDR3: TGTGCCAGCGGCTCACCCCTTTCCCTTAATCAGCCCCAGCATTTT.

V and J are TRBV9 and TRBJ2-2, with 7 nucleotides matching TRBD1. The CDR3 runs 15 residues. V was clipped by 3 bases and J by 6 bases; unmatched bases: 8. CDR1 and CDR2 (germline): SGDLS, YYNGEE. The CDR3: CASSGLDRQPGELFF. CDR3 coding DNA: TGTGCCAGCAGCGGACTGGACAGGCAACCCGGGGAGCTGTTTTTT.

The chain couples TRBV25-1 to TRBJ1-2, with D unclear. The CDR3 sequence is 13 residues long. Trimming left V 4 bases short and J 7 bases short, with 13 bases between. The germline CDR1 and CDR2 sequences are MGHDK and SYGVNS. The CDR3 nucleotides read TGTGCCAGCAGTGCTCCCGGGGAGGGTGGCTACACCTTC. Translation gives CASSAPGEGGYTF.